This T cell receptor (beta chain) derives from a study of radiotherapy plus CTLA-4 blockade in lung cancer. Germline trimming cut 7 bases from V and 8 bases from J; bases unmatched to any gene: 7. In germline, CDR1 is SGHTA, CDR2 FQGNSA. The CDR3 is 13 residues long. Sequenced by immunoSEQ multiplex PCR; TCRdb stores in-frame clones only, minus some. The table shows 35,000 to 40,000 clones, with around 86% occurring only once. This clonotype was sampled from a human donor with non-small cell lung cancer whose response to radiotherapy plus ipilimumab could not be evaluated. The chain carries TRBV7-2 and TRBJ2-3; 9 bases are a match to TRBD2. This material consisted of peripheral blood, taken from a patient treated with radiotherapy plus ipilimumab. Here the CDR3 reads CASTTPRGGTQYF. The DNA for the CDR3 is TGTGCCAGCACAACCCCGCGGGGGGGTACGCAGTATTTT. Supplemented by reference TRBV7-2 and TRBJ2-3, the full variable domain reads GAGVSQSPSNKVTEKGKDVELRCDPISGHTALYWYRQSLGQGLEFLIYFQGNSAPDKSGLPSDRFSAERTGGSVSTLTIQRTQQEDSAVYLCASTTPRGGTQYFGPGTRLTVL.